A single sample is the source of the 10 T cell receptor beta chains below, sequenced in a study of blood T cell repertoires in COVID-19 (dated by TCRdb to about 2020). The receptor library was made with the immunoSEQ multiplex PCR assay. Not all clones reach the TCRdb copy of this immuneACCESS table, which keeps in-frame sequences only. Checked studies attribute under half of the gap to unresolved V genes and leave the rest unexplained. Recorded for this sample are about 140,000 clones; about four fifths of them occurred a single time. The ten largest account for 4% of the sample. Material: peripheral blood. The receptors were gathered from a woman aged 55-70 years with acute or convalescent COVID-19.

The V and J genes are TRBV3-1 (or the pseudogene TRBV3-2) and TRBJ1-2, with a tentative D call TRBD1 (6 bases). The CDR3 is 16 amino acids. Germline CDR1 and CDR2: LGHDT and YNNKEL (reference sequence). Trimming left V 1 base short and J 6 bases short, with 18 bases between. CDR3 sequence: CASSQVGTGRMDGYTF. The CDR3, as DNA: TGTGCCAGCAGCCAAGTGGGTACAGGGCGTATGGATGGCTACACCTTC.

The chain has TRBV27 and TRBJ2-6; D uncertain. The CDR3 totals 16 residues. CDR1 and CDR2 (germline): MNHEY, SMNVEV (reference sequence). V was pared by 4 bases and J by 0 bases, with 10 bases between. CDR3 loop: CASSSPRYSGANVLTF. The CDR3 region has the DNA TGTGCCAGCAGTTCCCCTCGCTACTCTGGGGCCAACGTCCTGACTTTC.

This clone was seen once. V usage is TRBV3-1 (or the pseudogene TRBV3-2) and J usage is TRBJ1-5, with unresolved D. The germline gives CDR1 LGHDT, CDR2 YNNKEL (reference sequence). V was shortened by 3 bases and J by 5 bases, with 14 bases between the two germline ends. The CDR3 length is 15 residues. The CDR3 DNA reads TGTGCCAGCAGCCACGCCCGGGGTGGAGATCAGCCCCAGCATTTT. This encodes CASSHARGGDQPQHF.

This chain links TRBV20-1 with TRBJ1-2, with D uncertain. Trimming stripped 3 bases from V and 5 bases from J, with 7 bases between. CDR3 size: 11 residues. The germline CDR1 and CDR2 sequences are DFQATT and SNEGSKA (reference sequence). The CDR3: CSARRAYGYTF. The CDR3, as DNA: TGCAGTGCTAGGCGTGCGTATGGCTACACCTTC.

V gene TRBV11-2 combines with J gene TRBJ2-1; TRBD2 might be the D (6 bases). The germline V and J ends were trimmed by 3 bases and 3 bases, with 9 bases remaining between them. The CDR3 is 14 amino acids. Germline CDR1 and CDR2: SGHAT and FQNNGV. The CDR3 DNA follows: TGTGCCAGCAGCTTTTCGGGACTCTACAATGAGCAGTTCTTC. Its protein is CASSFSGLYNEQFF.

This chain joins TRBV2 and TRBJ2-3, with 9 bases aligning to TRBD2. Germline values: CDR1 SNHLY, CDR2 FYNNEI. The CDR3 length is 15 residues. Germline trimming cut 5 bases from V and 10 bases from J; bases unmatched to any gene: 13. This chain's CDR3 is CASSQEGGGREPQYF. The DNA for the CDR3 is TGTGCCAGCAGTCAGGAGGGTGGCGGGAGGGAACCGCAGTATTTT.

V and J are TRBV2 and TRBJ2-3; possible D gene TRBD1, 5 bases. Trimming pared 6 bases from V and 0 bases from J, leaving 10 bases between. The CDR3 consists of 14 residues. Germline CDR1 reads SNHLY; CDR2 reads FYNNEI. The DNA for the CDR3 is TGTGCCAGCAGCCCCCGACAGAGCACAGATACGCAGTATTTT. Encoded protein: CASSPRQSTDTQYF.

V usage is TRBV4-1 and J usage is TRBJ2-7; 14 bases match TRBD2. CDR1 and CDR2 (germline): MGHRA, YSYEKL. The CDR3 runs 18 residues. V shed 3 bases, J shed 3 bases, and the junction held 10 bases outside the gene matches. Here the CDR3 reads CASSHQGLAGVWGYEQYF. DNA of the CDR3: TGCGCCAGCAGCCACCAGGGACTAGCGGGAGTTTGGGGCTACGAGCAGTACTTC.

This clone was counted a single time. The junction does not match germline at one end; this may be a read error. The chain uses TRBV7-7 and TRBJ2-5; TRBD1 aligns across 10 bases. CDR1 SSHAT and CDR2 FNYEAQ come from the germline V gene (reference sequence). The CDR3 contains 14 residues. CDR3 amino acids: CASSKTGGGETQYF. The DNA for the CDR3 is TGTGCTAGCAGCAAGACAGGGGGCGGGGAGACCCAGTACTTC.

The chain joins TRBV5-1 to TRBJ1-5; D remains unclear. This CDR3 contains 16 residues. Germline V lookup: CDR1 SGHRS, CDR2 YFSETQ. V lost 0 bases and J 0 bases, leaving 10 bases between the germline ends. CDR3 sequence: CASSLGGPSSNQPQHF. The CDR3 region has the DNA TGCGCCAGCAGCTTGGGAGGCCCGTCTAGCAATCAGCCCCAGCATTTT.